The T cell receptor beta chain under discussion was sequenced for a study of blood T cell repertoires in COVID-19. Study summary: The cDNA or gDNA used as material had been derived from T cells, B-cell-depleted T cells, or PBMCs.

Germline CDR1 and CDR2: KGHSH and LQKENI. The V gene lost 1 base and the J gene lost 6 bases, with 10 bases spanning the gap. This CDR3 spans 15 amino acids. Methods used by the authors: Amplification of reference gene primers was used by the study to estimate nucleated cell counts. Only in-frame clones appear in the TCRdb table, and some are missing; sequencing was by immunoSEQ multiplex PCR. Clonal size and the V and J genes are those of that table, whereas D and trimming came from the DNA. The sample includes around 700,000 clones, just under 90% of them seen just once. The chain employs TRBV18 and TRBJ1-6; D remains ambiguous. The source of this sequence is a woman under 30 with acute or convalescent COVID-19. The specimen sequenced was peripheral blood. CDR3 sequence reads: CASSPQEGSNSPLHF. CDR3 bases: TGTGCCAGCTCACCACAGGAGGGTTCTAATTCACCCCTCCACTTT.